Sequencing of this T cell receptor (beta chain) was carried out in a study of T cell responses to AZD1222 COVID-19 vaccine. The data were produced by immunoSEQ multiplex PCR, yet TCRdb's version contains in-frame clones alone and is incomplete. The sample has 95,000 to 110,000 clones; roughly 90% are singletons. After removal of 1 base from V and 5 bases from J, the junction contained 2 bases not matched to a gene. Germline V CDR1 and CDR2: LNHDA, SQIVND (reference sequence). The CDR3 loop spans 14 amino acids. This TCR came from an adult who received the AZD1222 COVID-19 vaccine. This sample comprised peripheral blood, obtained 28 days after the second AZD1222 dose. The rearrangement uses TRBV19 and TRBJ2-5, with TRBD2 matching 9 bases. The DNA of the CDR3 is TGTGCCAGTAGTATAGTAGCGGGAGATGAGACCCAGTACTTC. This translates into CASSIVAGDETQYF. Full variable domain (outside the CDR3, taken from reference TRBV19 and TRBJ2-5): DGGITQSPKYLFRKEGQNVTLSCEQNLNHDAMYWYRQDPGQGLRLIYYSQIVNDFQKGDIAEGYSVSREKKESFPLTVTSAQKNPTAFYLCASSIVAGDETQYFGPGTRLLVL.